This is a list of T cell receptor beta chains from one sample in a study of identical twins. Each CDR3 protein is one row after TCRdb ran MiXCR on the 5' RACE reads. In the table there are about 530,000 distinct CDR3 sequences, roughly 15% of which are singletons. The sample was also linked to a second study, of yellow fever vaccine responses in identical twins.

Sequenced material: CD4+ T cells sorted from blood. Every receptor here comes from a woman in her late teens or twenties in good health. Each CDR3 is given with its conserved first and last residue. A D gene is named only where the DNA matches it firmly. A row's size may be missing; if present it is once, few, many or a size class.

D gene	CDR3 length	V gene	clone size	J gene	CDR3 DNA	CDR3 protein
TRBD2	16	TRBV6-5	-	TRBJ2-1	TGTGCCAGCAGTTCCCGGGGCGGGAGGATCTACAATGAGCAGTTCTTC	CASSSRGGRIYNEQFF
TRBD2	15	TRBV9	few	TRBJ2-1	TGTGCCAGCAGCGCCACTAGCGGGAGAAACAATGAGCAGTTCTTC	CASSATSGRNNEQFF
-	17	TRBV5-4	-	TRBJ1-6	TGTGCCAGCAGCCCCTCCGGAGTAAGCTCCTATAATTCACCCCTCCACTTT	CASSPSGVSSYNSPLHF
-	14	TRBV5-5	many	TRBJ2-3	TGTGCCAGCAGCTCAAGGACGATCGCAGATACGCAGTATTTT	CASSSRTIADTQYF
-	15	TRBV14	-	TRBJ2-1	TGTGCCAGCAGCCCATACAATAGCCACGCCGGCCTGCAGTTCTTC	CASSPYNSHAGLQFF
TRBD2	15	TRBV20-1	few	TRBJ2-7	TGCAGTGCTAGAAGGCCGGGACTAGCGACTTACGAGCAGTACTTC	CSARRPGLATYEQYF
TRBD2	16	TRBV6-1	-	TRBJ2-1	TGTGCCAGCAGTACCACTAGCGGGAGGGTCAACAATGAGCAGTTCTTC	CASSTTSGRVNNEQFF
-	14	TRBV12-3/TRBV12-4	few	TRBJ1-5	TGTGCCAGCAGTCACCGCCCGATCAATCAGCCCCAGCATTTT	CASSHRPINQPQHF
-	16	TRBV4-1	-	TRBJ2-1	TGCGCCAGCAGCCAAGGTGGATTTAGCTCCTACAATGAGCAGTTCTTC	CASSQGGFSSYNEQFF
-	13	TRBV18	-	TRBJ1-6	TGTGCCAGCTCACCGGGCCATGAAGGACCCCTCCACTTT	CASSPGHEGPLHF
-	14	TRBV28	-	TRBJ1-1	TGTGCCAGCCGGGCTTTCGGGAGCGGCACTGAAGCTTTCTTT	CASRAFGSGTEAFF
-	16	TRBV5-1	-	TRBJ2-3	TGCGCCAGCCAACGCTCAGCGATGCCCTTTTCCGATACGCAGTATTTT	CASQRSAMPFSDTQYF
-	12	TRBV12-3/TRBV12-4	-	TRBJ2-7	TGTGCCAGCTCCCCGCCACTTTACGAGCAGTACTTC	CASSPPLYEQYF
-	13	TRBV29-1	once	TRBJ1-6	TGCAGCGCAAGGACAGAAGTTAATTCACCCCTCCACTTT	CSARTEVNSPLHF
-	16	TRBV5-1	-	TRBJ2-3	TGCGCCAGCAGCTTGGGAGACGAGACGAGCACAGATACGCAGTATTTT	CASSLGDETSTDTQYF
TRBD1	16	TRBV2	-	TRBJ2-5	TGTGCCAGCAGCGCGGGACAGGGGTGGAACCGGGAGACCCAGTACTTC	CASSAGQGWNRETQYF
-	14	TRBV7-9	few	TRBJ2-1	TGTGCCAGCAGCCCTGAGGTAGAGGTCAATGAGCAGTTCTTC	CASSPEVEVNEQFF
-	14	TRBV19	-	TRBJ2-2	TGTGCCAGTAGTATCAAAGACAGCACCGGGGAGCTGTTTTTT	CASSIKDSTGELFF
-	15	TRBV4-1	-	TRBJ2-1	TGCGCCAGCAGCCAAGGACCCACAAGGGTCAATGAGCAGTTCTTC	CASSQGPTRVNEQFF
TRBD1	14	TRBV6-1	-	TRBJ2-5	TGTGCCAGCAGAATTGGACAGGAGCGTGAGACCCAGTACTTC	CASRIGQERETQYF
-	15	TRBV5-1	few	TRBJ2-3	TGCGCCAGCAGCGTTGAATTGGACAGCACAGATACGCAGTATTTT	CASSVELDSTDTQYF
-	17	TRBV4-2	-	TRBJ2-3	TGTGCCAGCAGCCAAGACGTGGAGGCGGGGAGCACAGATACGCAGTATTTT	CASSQDVEAGSTDTQYF
-	14	TRBV29-1	-	TRBJ1-1	TGCAGCGTTGGTCTACAGGGATTGAGAACTGAAGCTTTCTTT	CSVGLQGLRTEAFF
-	16	TRBV24-1	many	TRBJ2-1	TGTGCCACCAGTGATGGGGGCGAACCGAACGACAATGAGCAGTTCTTC	CATSDGGEPNDNEQFF
-	15	TRBV5-1	-	TRBJ1-1	TGCGCCAGCACCTGGTCCCCCAGTGGTGGCACTGAAGCTTTCTTT	CASTWSPSGGTEAFF
TRBD2	18	TRBV29-1	many	TRBJ2-3	TGCAGCGTTGATCTGGGTGAGATAGCGGGAGTGCTAACAGATACGCAGTATTTT	CSVDLGEIAGVLTDTQYF
TRBD1	15	TRBV20-1	-	TRBJ2-3	TGCAGTGCTAGAGCAGGGGACAGAATCACAGATACGCAGTATTTT	CSARAGDRITDTQYF
-	14	TRBV6-1	few	TRBJ2-7	TGTGCCAGCAGTGAAGCCCCACAGGGCCACGAGCAGTACTTC	CASSEAPQGHEQYF
TRBD2	15	TRBV20-1	-	TRBJ2-1	TGCAGTGCTTACTTACGAGCGGGGGGTTTTAATGAGCAGTTCTTC	CSAYLRAGGFNEQFF
TRBD2	18	TRBV27	few	TRBJ2-6	TGTGCCACCAGAGAGCTAGCGGGAGTCCTCTCTGGGGCCAACGTCCTGACTTTC	CATRELAGVLSGANVLTF
-	14	TRBV3-1	-	TRBJ2-5	TGTGCCAGCAGCCAAGCCGTGGCCCAAGAGACCCAGTACTTC	CASSQAVAQETQYF
-	15	TRBV12-3/TRBV12-4	few	TRBJ2-2	TGTGCCAGCAGTCCAGGACAGCTGGTTGCCGGGGAGCTGTTTTTT	CASSPGQLVAGELFF
-	14	TRBV14	-	TRBJ1-1	TGTGCCAGCAGCCAAGATTGGAGGAACACTGAAGCTTTCTTT	CASSQDWRNTEAFF
-	14	TRBV5-1	-	TRBJ2-3	TGCGCCAGCAGCTTGGGACTTCCCCAAGATACGCAGTATTTT	CASSLGLPQDTQYF
-	14	TRBV11-2	few	TRBJ2-7	TGTGCCAGCAAGCACAGGGACCTTTCCTACGAGCAGTACTTC	CASKHRDLSYEQYF
TRBD1	17	TRBV7-2	-	TRBJ1-6	TGTGCCAGCAGCTTAGCGGGACAGTTGATCTATAATTCACCCCTCCACTTT	CASSLAGQLIYNSPLHF
TRBD2	18	TRBV7-6	-	TRBJ2-2	TGTGCCAGCAGCAGGGGGACTAGCGGGAAAGTGATCACCGGGGAGCTGTTTTTT	CASSRGTSGKVITGELFF
-	13	TRBV10-3	-	TRBJ1-1	TGTGCCATCGGAGAGAGTTCCACCGACGGGGCTTTCTTT	CAIGESSTDGAFF
TRBD2	16	TRBV3-1	few	TRBJ2-7	TGTGCCAGCAGCCAATCCTTTAGCGGGACTACCTACGAGCAGTACTTC	CASSQSFSGTTYEQYF
-	15	TRBV28	few	TRBJ1-5	TGTGCCAGCAGTTTAAAGAGAAATATCAATCAGCCCCAGCATTTT	CASSLKRNINQPQHF
-	16	TRBV4-1	few	TRBJ2-3	TGCGCCAGCAGCCAAGATTTAGGCCTCGCCACAGATACGCAGTATTTT	CASSQDLGLATDTQYF
TRBD1	14	TRBV29-1	-	TRBJ1-1	TGCAGCGTCACGGGACAGGGAGGGAACACTGAAGCTTTCTTT	CSVTGQGGNTEAFF
-	15	TRBV5-6	few	TRBJ2-7	TGTGCCAGCCGTCTAACAGGGACCAAACGCTACGAGCAGTACTTC	CASRLTGTKRYEQYF
TRBD1	17	TRBV20-1	few	TRBJ2-3	TGCAGTGTAACCGGGACAGGGGGCCACGTCGCACAGTCTACGCAGTATTTT	CSVTGTGGHVAQSTQYF
TRBD1	15	TRBV2	-	TRBJ1-1	TGTGCCAGCAGTGGAGAGGGACAGGCGAACACTGAAGCTTTCTTT	CASSGEGQANTEAFF
-	12	TRBV7-9	few	TRBJ2-3	TGTGCCAGCAGCTTGGGGATACATACGCAGTATTTT	CASSLGIHTQYF
TRBD2	15	TRBV20-1	few	TRBJ2-3	TGCAGTGCTAGAGATGCTAGCGGTCCCACAGATACGCAGTATTTT	CSARDASGPTDTQYF